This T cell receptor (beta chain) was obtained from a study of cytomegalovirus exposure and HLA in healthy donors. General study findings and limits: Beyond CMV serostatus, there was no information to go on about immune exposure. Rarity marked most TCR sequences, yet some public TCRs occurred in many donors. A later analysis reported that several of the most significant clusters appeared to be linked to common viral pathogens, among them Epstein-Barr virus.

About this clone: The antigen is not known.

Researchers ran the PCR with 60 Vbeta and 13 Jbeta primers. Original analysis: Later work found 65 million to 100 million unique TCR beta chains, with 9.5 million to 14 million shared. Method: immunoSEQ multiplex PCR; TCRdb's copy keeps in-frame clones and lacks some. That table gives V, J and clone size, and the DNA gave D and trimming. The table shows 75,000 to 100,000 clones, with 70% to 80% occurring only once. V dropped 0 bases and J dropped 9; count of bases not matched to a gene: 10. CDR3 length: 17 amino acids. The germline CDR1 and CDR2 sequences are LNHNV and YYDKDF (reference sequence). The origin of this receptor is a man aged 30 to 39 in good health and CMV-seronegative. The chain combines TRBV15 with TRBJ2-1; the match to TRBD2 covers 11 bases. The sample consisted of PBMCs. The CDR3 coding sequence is TGTGCCACCAGCAGAGATCAGCTAGCGGGAGGTCTCGGTGAGCAGTTCTTC. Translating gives CATSRDQLAGGLGEQFF.